The clone carrying this T cell receptor (beta chain) was detected once. Germline-derived CDR1 and CDR2 are SGHTA and FQGNSA. The CDR3 sequence is 13 residues long. Trimming took 6 bases from V and 11 from J, leaving 19 bases between them. TCRdb called the RT-PCR reads again in MiXCR, with one record for every CDR3 protein. The sample yields fewer than 800,000 distinct CDR3 sequences, approximately 15% seen once. The V call is TRBV7-2, the J call TRBJ1-1; D is ambiguous. The sequenced material came from memory CD4+ T cells from blood. This receptor was identified in a female donor in good health, serving as a healthy control. The CDR3 DNA reads as TGTGCCAGCAGGTATTCGACTTCGGGCTACGCTTTCTTT. It yields the protein CASRYSTSGYAFF.